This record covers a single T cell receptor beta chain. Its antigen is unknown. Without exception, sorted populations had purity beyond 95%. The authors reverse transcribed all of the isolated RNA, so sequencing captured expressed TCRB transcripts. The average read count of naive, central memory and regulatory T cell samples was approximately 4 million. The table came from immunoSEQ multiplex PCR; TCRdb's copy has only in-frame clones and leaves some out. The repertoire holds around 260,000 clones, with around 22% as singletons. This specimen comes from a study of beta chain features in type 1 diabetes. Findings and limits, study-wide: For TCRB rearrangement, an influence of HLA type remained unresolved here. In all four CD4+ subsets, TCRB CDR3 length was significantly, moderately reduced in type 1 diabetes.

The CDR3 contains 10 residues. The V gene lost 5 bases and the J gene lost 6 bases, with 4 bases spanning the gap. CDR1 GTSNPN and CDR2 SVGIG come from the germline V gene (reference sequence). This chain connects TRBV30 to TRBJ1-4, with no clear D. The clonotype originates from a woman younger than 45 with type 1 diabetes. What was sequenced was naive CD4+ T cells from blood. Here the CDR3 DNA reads TGTGCCTGGTCTCATGAAAAACTGTTTTTT. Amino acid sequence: CAWSHEKLFF.